The 8 T cell receptor beta chains below come from one sample, sequenced in a study of blood T cell repertoires in COVID-19. TCRdb's copy holds only in-frame clones and misses some; the assay was immunoSEQ multiplex PCR. Among 300,000 or so clones, roughly 90% were seen once, and the ten largest hold under 8%. The sample was peripheral blood. The receptors originated from a man between 18 and 35 years old who had recovered from COVID-19.

This sequence joins TRBV28 and TRBJ2-7; D possibly corresponds to TRBD1 (5 bases). Germline CDR1 and CDR2: MDHEN and SYDVKM. The CDR3 covers 15 residues. Trimming left V 1 base short and J 2 bases short, with 12 bases between. CDR3 sequence: CASSLSPGYTYEQYF. The CDR3 bases are TGTGCCAGCAGTTTATCCCCAGGGTACACCTACGAGCAGTACTTC.

The V call is TRBV5-1, the J call TRBJ2-3, with TRBD2 identical over 7 bases. CDR3 length: 15 residues. Trimming cost V 0 bases and J 10 bases; bases outside gene matches: 11. Per germline, CDR1 SGHRS and CDR2 YFSETQ. The CDR3: CASSLESGTIRAQYF. In nucleotides, the CDR3 is TGCGCCAGCAGCTTGGAATCCGGGACTATCCGGGCGCAGTATTTT. Full variable domain (remainder filled in from reference TRBV5-1 and TRBJ2-3): KAGVTQTPRYLIKTRGQQVTLSCSPISGHRSVSWYQQTPGQGLQFLFEYFSETQRNKGNFPGRFSGRQFSNSRSEMNVSTLELGDSALYLCASSLESGTIRAQYFGPGTRLTVL.

The J gene is TRBJ2-7, the V gene TRBV20-1, with TRBD1 matching over 11 bases. The CDR3 runs to 13 residues. The germline V gene has CDR1 DFQATT and CDR2 SNEGSKA (reference sequence). Unmatched junction bases numbered 4, after V lost 3 bases and J lost 6 bases. The CDR3 nucleotides are TGCAGTGCTAGTCGGGACAGGGGGATCGAGCAGTACTTC. Translating gives CSASRDRGIEQYF.

CDR3 amino acids: CASRPPSGNYGYTF. CDR3 coding DNA: TGTGCCAGCAGACCCCCGTCGGGGAACTATGGCTACACCTTC. The V and J genes are TRBV27 and TRBJ1-2; D gene ambiguous. The CDR3 is 14 amino acids. Between the trimmed V and J ends, which lost 6 bases and 2 bases, there was a span of 13 bases. CDR1 and CDR2 (germline): MNHEY, SMNVEV (reference sequence).

The genes are TRBV19 and TRBJ2-6; no clear D. This CDR3 contains 18 residues. Germline values: CDR1 LNHDA, CDR2 SQIVND (reference sequence). V was trimmed by 0 bases and J by 4 bases, leaving 16 bases between them. The CDR3: CASSIEGHYFPGANVLTF. The CDR3 region has the DNA TGTGCCAGTAGTATAGAAGGCCACTATTTTCCCGGGGCCAACGTCCTGACTTTC.

The chain recombines TRBV19 with TRBJ1-2, with D possibly TRBD1 on 6 matching bases. CDR3 length: 13 residues. Trimming stripped 6 bases from V and 6 bases from J, with 14 bases between. From germline, CDR1 is LNHDA and CDR2 SQIVND (reference sequence). The CDR3 bases are TGTGCCAGTAGGCAAAACAGGGTTCATGGCTACACCTTC. It yields the protein CASRQNRVHGYTF.

CDR3 amino acids: CASSSSPGAGYEQYF. CDR3 nucleotide sequence: TGTGCCAGCAGCTCGAGCCCGGGAGCGGGTTACGAGCAGTACTTC. The rearrangement links TRBV3-1 (or the pseudogene TRBV3-2) to TRBJ2-7; TRBD2 is a possible D gene (6 bases). Germline V gene lookup returns CDR1 LGHDT and CDR2 YNNKEL (reference sequence). CDR3 length: 15 residues. Trimming cost V 5 bases and J 4 bases, with 18 bases left between them.

The chain has TRBV4-1 and TRBJ1-2, with unresolved D. This CDR3 is 13 amino acids long. CDR1 and CDR2 from the germline V gene are MGHRA and YSYEKL. Trimming left V 1 base short and J 6 bases short, with 9 bases between. CDR3 nucleotide sequence: TGCGCCAGCAGCCAAGGTACGAGGAATGGCTACACCTTC. Amino acids: CASSQGTRNGYTF.